A selection of T cell receptor beta chains follows, all from one sample in a study of shared clonotypes between healthy human individuals. The table came from immunoSEQ multiplex PCR; TCRdb's copy has only in-frame clones and leaves some out. The table includes about 520,000 clones, around 80% detected once. Source material: PBMCs. These receptor sequences come from a woman in her 40s in good health. Some clones in this sample may be carry-over from other donors' samples. Both conserved end residues are trimmed from each CDR3. Part of the rows lack a size; the others show once, few, many or a class for expanded clones.

clone_size,v_call,j_call,cdr3_aa
NA,TRBV7-8,TRBJ1-5,ASSRDRVNQPQH
NA,TRBV11-2,TRBJ2-3,ASSTRGRETDTQY
NA,TRBV5-6,TRBJ2-1,ASSLRAGLAGVDEQF
NA,TRBV19,TRBJ2-2,ASSPLAGTNTGELF
NA,TRBV11-2,NA,ASSLATQDNEQY
NA,TRBV12-2,TRBJ2-1,ASRLGRTGSEQF
NA,TRBV7-3,TRBJ2-1,ASSSSGTYNEQF
NA,TRBV5-1,TRBJ2-5,ASSLTGTGFLETQY
NA,TRBV5-1,TRBJ1-1,ASRLGASEAF
once,TRBV5-4,TRBJ1-2,ASRSRDRDYGYT
few,TRBV7-8,TRBJ2-3,ASSLWSEDTQY
NA,TRBV9,TRBJ2-6,ASSPVGGGANVLT
NA,TRBV27,TRBJ1-2,ASSLVGTGDYGYT
NA,TRBV9,TRBJ2-1,ASSGRGLGEQF
few,TRBV7-6,TRBJ2-6,ASSPNLGLAGPSGANVLT
NA,TRBV7-2,TRBJ1-5,ASSMGQSYQPQH
NA,TRBV5-3,TRBJ1-1,ACLGRGMNTEAF
NA,TRBV7-6,TRBJ2-7,ASSLRESGYEQY
NA,TRBV6-1,TRBJ2-7,ASKGGQGHYEQY
NA,TRBV18,TRBJ2-5,ASSPPTGLEYQETQY
NA,TRBV27,TRBJ1-2,ASSSRQGEGYT
NA,TRBV7-9,TRBJ1-1,ASSLQNSMNTEAF
few,TRBV18,TRBJ2-7,ASSPSTSGAYEQY
many,TRBV2,TRBJ2-5,ASSENRVGGETQY
NA,TRBV5-3,TRBJ1-4,ARKGQGAANEKLF
NA,TRBV19,TRBJ1-1,ASMGGPKNTEAF
few,TRBV19,TRBJ1-1,ASSISLVTNTEAF
NA,TRBV5-4,TRBJ1-4,ASSLSGGTLNEKLF
NA,TRBV7-2,TRBJ2-3,ASSLGPPVDTQY
NA,TRBV5-1,TRBJ2-7,ASSSQGTLYEQY
NA,TRBV2,TRBJ2-1,ATSFSNEQF
NA,TRBV5-1,TRBJ2-3,ASSLALNTDTQY
few,TRBV6-6,TRBJ1-3,ASSLGGSGNTIY
NA,TRBV6-1,TRBJ2-2,ASSARQGNTGELF
NA,TRBV5-4,TRBJ2-3,ASSSYRVTDTQY
NA,TRBV11-3,TRBJ2-1,ASSLGLDPNEQF
NA,TRBV30,TRBJ2-7,AWSVLAGGLTYEQY